One and the same sample provided the 23 T cell receptor beta chains below, sequenced in a study of blood T cell repertoires in COVID-19. The method was immunoSEQ multiplex PCR; TCRdb's version includes in-frame clones alone and lacks a portion of them. The table lists some 88,000 clones, more than 75% of them singletons, with 14% in the top ten. Sequenced: peripheral blood. All receptors come from a woman aged 65 to 85 with acute or convalescent COVID-19.

This chain links TRBV7-2 with TRBJ2-7, with 7 bases aligning to TRBD2. The CDR3 is 14 residues long. Trimming removed 1 base from V and 2 bases from J; junction bases left unmatched: 2. Germline assignment: CDR1 SGHTA and CDR2 FQGNSA. CDR3 residues: CASSLGGSAYEQYV. The CDR3 coding sequence is TGTGCCAGCAGCTTAGGCGGGAGCGCCTACGAGCAGTACGTC.

The rearrangement links TRBV11-2 to TRBJ2-3; 15 bases agree with TRBD2. Germline trimming cut 3 bases from V and 4 bases from J; bases unmatched to any gene: 5. CDR3 length: 17 residues. Germline loops: CDR1 SGHAT, CDR2 FQNNGV. DNA for the CDR3: TGTGCCAGCAGCTTGAGAGGACTAGCGGGAGGGGCAGATACGCAGTATTTT. The encoded protein is CASSLRGLAGGADTQYF.

V and J are TRBV7-2 and TRBJ2-7, with D uncertain. Germline-derived CDR1 and CDR2 are SGHTA and FQGNSA. The CDR3 loop spans 12 amino acids. With 2 bases removed from V and 6 bases from J, the gap between germline ends came to 8 bases. The CDR3 spells CASSLYGGEQYV. In nucleotides, the CDR3 is TGTGCCAGCAGCTTATACGGCGGCGAGCAGTACGTC.

The chain recombines TRBV10-2 with TRBJ2-3; 8 nucleotides line up with TRBD2. Germline loops: CDR1 WSHSY, CDR2 SAAADI. CDR3 size: 13 residues. Losses at the gene ends were 9 bases for V and 4 bases for J; bases not matched to a gene: 6. In nucleotides, the CDR3 is TGCGCCAGTAGCGGGATATGGGCAGATACGCAGTATTTT. It specifies CASSGIWADTQYF.

The V call is TRBV6-5, the J call TRBJ2-1; perhaps TRBD1 as D (6 bases). Looked up from germline, CDR1 is MNHEY and CDR2 is SVGAGI. The CDR3 totals 14 residues. V lost 2 bases, J lost 2 bases, and 7 bases lay in between. This chain's CDR3 is CASSYAGAYNEQFF. CDR3 nucleotides: TGTGCCAGCAGTTACGCAGGGGCCTACAATGAGCAGTTCTTC.

The chain recombines TRBV6-2 or TRBV6-3 with TRBJ1-2; 7 nucleotides align to TRBD1. Germline-derived CDR1 and CDR2 are MNHEY and SVGEGT. The CDR3 consists of 17 residues. Trimming at V came to 2 bases and at J to 0 bases, leaving 9 bases not matched to a gene. The CDR3 is CASSYDLSGTANYGYTF. The CDR3 DNA reads TGTGCCAGCAGTTACGACCTCTCTGGGACAGCTAACTATGGCTACACCTTC.

This clone was observed a handful of times. The sample contains more than one DNA sequence encoding this CDR3. The V gene is TRBV6-2 or TRBV6-3, the J gene TRBJ1-1, with D tentatively TRBD1 (5 bases). The CDR3 length is 11 residues. Germline V gene data show CDR1 as MNHEY and CDR2 as SVGEGT. V shed 5 bases and J shed 5 bases, with 6 bases lying between them. The DNA for the CDR3 is TGTGCCAGCAGTCAGGGTACTGAAGCTTTCTTT. This codes for CASSQGTEAFF.

The rearrangement uses TRBV2 and TRBJ1-2, with 7 bases matching TRBD1. J gave up 0 bases and V 6 bases, and 4 bases lay outside the gene matches. Germline CDR1 reads SNHLY; CDR2 reads FYNNEI. The CDR3 spans 14 residues. DNA for the CDR3: TGTGCCAGCAGCCGGGACAGTACTAACTATGGCTACACCTTC. It codes for CASSRDSTNYGYTF.

The chain recombines TRBV2 with TRBJ1-1; 7 bases align to TRBD1. The CDR3 loop spans 16 amino acids. V shed 6 bases, J shed 8 bases, and the junction held 18 bases outside the gene matches. Germline values: CDR1 SNHLY, CDR2 FYNNEI. This CDR3 reads CASRREGTVKAREAFF. The CDR3 DNA sequence: TGTGCCAGCAGGAGGGAAGGGACAGTCAAAGCTCGGGAAGCTTTCTTT. The full variable domain, its missing parts supplied by reference TRBV2 and TRBJ1-1, is EPEVTQTPSHQVTQMGQEVILRCVPISNHLYFYWYRQILGQKVEFLVSFYNNEISEKSEIFDDQFSVERPDGSNFTLKIRSTKLEDSAMYFCASRREGTVKAREAFFGQGTRLTVV.

The V and J genes are TRBV12-5 and TRBJ2-4; 15 bases are a match to TRBD2. V trimming: 1 base; J trimming: 1 base; junction bases outside the gene matches: 5. The CDR3 has 19 amino acids. The germline V gene has CDR1 LGHNT and CDR2 FRNRAP. This CDR3 reads CASGLEGLAGGGAKNIQYF. In DNA, the CDR3 is TGTGCTAGTGGTTTGGAGGGACTAGCGGGAGGAGGGGCCAAAAACATTCAGTACTTC.

This chain joins TRBV7-2 and TRBJ2-5; 12 nucleotides match TRBD2. The CDR3 loop spans 16 amino acids. V dropped 3 bases and J dropped 4; count of bases not matched to a gene: 6. The germline V gene has CDR1 SGHTA and CDR2 FQGNSA. In DNA, the CDR3 is TGTGCCAGCAGCTTCCTAGCGGGAGGGCCTGGAGAGACCCAGTACTTC. Translation gives CASSFLAGGPGETQYF.

The J gene is TRBJ2-1, the V gene TRBV3-1 (or the pseudogene TRBV3-2), with 7 bases identical to TRBD1. Germline CDR1 reads LGHDT; CDR2 reads YNNKEL (reference sequence). The CDR3 extends over 14 amino acids. V lost 4 bases to trimming and J lost 12 bases; unmatched junction nucleotides: 12. The CDR3 is CASSRATGQIAQFF. The DNA for the CDR3 is TGTGCCAGCAGCCGAGCGACAGGGCAAATAGCGCAGTTCTTC.

The chain joins TRBV30 to TRBJ1-5, with TRBD1 matching over 7 bases. The V and J ends lost 0 bases and 4 bases, in that order; junction bases with no gene match: 0. This CDR3 has 13 residues. Germline CDR1 and CDR2: GTSNPN and SVGIG (reference sequence). Written as DNA, the CDR3 is TGTGCCTGGAGTGTCAGGGGGAATCAGCCCCAGCATTTT. Translation gives CAWSVRGNQPQHF. The whole variable domain, remainder taken from reference TRBV30 and TRBJ1-5, is SQTIHQWPATLVQPVGSPLSLECTVEGTSNPNLYWYRQAAGRGLQLLFYSVGIGQISSEVPQNLSASRPQDRQFILSSKKLLLSDSGFYLCAWSVRGNQPQHFGDGTRLSIL.

This chain uses TRBV6-1 with TRBJ1-1; 7 nucleotides match TRBD1. The CDR3 sequence is 16 residues long. Looked up from germline, CDR1 is MNHNS and CDR2 is SASEGT. With V trimmed by 2 bases and J by 4 bases, 10 bases remained unmatched. The CDR3 loop is CASSELGPGGGTEAFF. CDR3 in DNA: TGTGCCAGCAGTGAATTGGGTCCAGGGGGTGGCACTGAAGCTTTCTTT.

The rearrangement joins TRBV6-2 or TRBV6-3 to TRBJ2-2; TRBD2 aligns across 11 bases. V was pared by 2 bases and J by 5 bases, with 1 base of the junction left unmatched. CDR3 length equals 15 residues. Germline loops: CDR1 MNHEY, CDR2 SVGEGT. CDR3 nucleotide sequence: TGTGCCAGCAGTTACGGGACTAGCGGAACCGGGGAGCTGTTTTTT. This sequence encodes CASSYGTSGTGELFF.

The V and J genes are TRBV5-1 and TRBJ1-1; 9 positions agree with TRBD1. Germline V gene data show CDR1 as SGHRS and CDR2 as YFSETQ. The CDR3 totals 17 residues. V lost 0 bases, J lost 1 base, and 7 bases stayed unmatched. CDR3 sequence reads: CASSLEGQGITNTEAFF. The CDR3, as DNA: TGCGCCAGCAGCTTGGAGGGACAGGGCATTACGAACACTGAAGCTTTCTTT.

This chain joins TRBV7-6 and TRBJ1-5; D might be TRBD1 (6 bases). CDR1 is SGHVS and CDR2 is FNYEAQ in the germline V gene. The V end lost 0 bases, the J end lost 0 bases, and 15 bases lay between the germline ends. This CDR3 spans 18 amino acids. The CDR3 sequence is CASSLAVGTRHSNQPQHF. CDR3 sequence (DNA): TGTGCCAGCAGCTTAGCTGTGGGGACAAGGCATAGCAATCAGCCCCAGCATTTT. Looking up the rest from reference TRBV7-6 and TRBJ1-5 gives the full variable domain: GAGVSQSPRYKVTKRGQDVALRCDPISGHVSLYWYRQALGQGPEFLTYFNYEAQQDKSGLPNDRFSAERPEGSISTLTIQRTEQRDSAMYRCASSLAVGTRHSNQPQHFGDGTRLSIL.

In its sample, this clone was seen once. The chain carries TRBV10-2 and TRBJ1-4; 10 bases map to TRBD1. In germline, CDR1 is WSHSY, CDR2 SAAADI. J gave up 6 bases and V 6 bases, and 10 bases lay outside the gene matches. The CDR3 has 16 amino acids. The CDR3 nucleotides are TGCGCCAGCAGAGGGACAGGGGCCTCGCTGGATGAAAAACTGTTTTTT. This translates into CASRGTGASLDEKLFF.

The chain combines TRBV19 with TRBJ1-3; 7 bases agree with TRBD1. Trimming removed 9 bases from V and 3 bases from J; junction bases left unmatched: 8. Looked up from germline, CDR1 is LNHDA and CDR2 is SQIVND (reference sequence). CDR3 length equals 14 residues. The CDR3 region is CASLGQSLGNTIYF. The CDR3 nucleotides read TGTGCCAGCCTGGGACAGAGTCTTGGAAACACCATATATTTT.

The chain uses TRBV6-5 and TRBJ2-6; D ambiguous. The CDR3 totals 15 residues. Germline loops: CDR1 MNHEY, CDR2 SVGAGI. The V end was cut by 4 bases, the J end by 1 base, with 8 bases between. DNA of the CDR3: TGTGCCAGCAGTTCCACAGTTTCTGGGGCCAACGTCCTGACTTTC. Translation: CASSSTVSGANVLTF.

The J gene is TRBJ2-1, the V gene TRBV6-4; 14 nucleotides align to TRBD2. Trimming cost V 5 bases and J 7 bases; bases outside gene matches: 7. The CDR3 has 16 residues. Germline CDR1 reads MRHNA; CDR2 reads SNTAGT. The CDR3 nucleotides are TGTGCCAGCAGTTCCACCGGGACTAGCGGGAGTAATGAGCAGTTCTTC. Its translation: CASSSTGTSGSNEQFF.

This chain uses TRBV5-1 with TRBJ2-4, with 12 bases lining up with TRBD2. Per the germline V gene, CDR1 is SGHRS and CDR2 is YFSETQ. The CDR3 sequence is 15 residues long. The trim removed 3 bases at V and 8 bases at J, leaving 6 bases unmatched. CDR3 in DNA: TGCGCCAGCAGCTGGGCTAGCGGGGGGGCCGACATTCAGTACTTC. Its translation: CASSWASGGADIQYF.

This rearrangement joins TRBV12-5 to TRBJ2-5; tentatively, D is TRBD2 (5 bases). The CDR3 extends over 13 amino acids. CDR1 LGHNT and CDR2 FRNRAP come from the germline V gene. Trimming cost V 6 bases and J 5 bases, with 13 bases left between them. The CDR3 DNA sequence: TGTGCTAGTGGCCGAGGGTCTACGGAGACCCAGTACTTC. It is translated as CASGRGSTETQYF. Looking up the rest from reference TRBV12-5 and TRBJ2-5 gives the full variable domain: DARVTQTPRHKVTEMGQEVTMRCQPILGHNTVFWYRQTMMQGLELLAYFRNRAPLDDSGMPKDRFSAEMPDATLATLKIQPSEPRDSAVYFCASGRGSTETQYFGPGTRLLVL.